The clone carrying this T cell receptor beta chain was counted a single time. These data originate in a study of blood T cell repertoires in COVID-19. As for the study in general: In each case, the material was cDNA or gDNA derived from T cells, B-cell-depleted T cells, or PBMCs.

Trimming took 4 bases from V and 3 from J, leaving 16 bases between them. CDR1 SGHTA and CDR2 FQGNSA come from the germline V gene. This CDR3 is 15 amino acids long. The data were produced by immunoSEQ multiplex PCR, yet TCRdb's version contains in-frame clones alone and is incomplete. The sample holds about 170,000 clones; approximately 86% are singletons and the top ten take roughly 2.5%. The sample was peripheral blood. The chain has TRBV7-2 and TRBJ2-7; a possible D gene is TRBD1 (6 bases). The TCR comes from a woman of 80 years or more with COVID-19, enrolled during active disease. The CDR3 bases are TGTGCCAGCAGCTCAATCCGGGACAAAAGCTACGAGCAGTACTTC. Encoded protein: CASSSIRDKSYEQYF.